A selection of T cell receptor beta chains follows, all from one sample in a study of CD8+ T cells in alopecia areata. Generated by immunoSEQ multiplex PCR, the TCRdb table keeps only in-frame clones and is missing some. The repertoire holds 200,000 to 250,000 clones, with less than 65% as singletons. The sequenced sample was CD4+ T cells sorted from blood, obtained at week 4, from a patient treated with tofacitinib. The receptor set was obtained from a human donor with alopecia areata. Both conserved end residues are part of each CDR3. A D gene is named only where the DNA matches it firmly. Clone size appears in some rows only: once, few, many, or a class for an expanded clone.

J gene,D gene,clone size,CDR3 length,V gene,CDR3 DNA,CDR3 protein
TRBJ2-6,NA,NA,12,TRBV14,TGTGCCAGCAGCCACCGGGGTAGCGTCCTGACTTTC,CASSHRGSVLTF
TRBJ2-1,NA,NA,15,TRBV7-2,TGTGCCAGCAGTTTTACTACCTACTCAAACAATGAGCAGTTCTTC,CASSFTTYSNNEQFF
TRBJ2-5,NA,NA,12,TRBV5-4,TGTGCCAGCAGCTTACCTACGGAACTACGGTACTTC,CASSLPTELRYF
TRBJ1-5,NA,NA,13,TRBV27,TGTGCCAGCAGTCTCAGTTTCAATCAGCCCCAGCATTTT,CASSLSFNQPQHF
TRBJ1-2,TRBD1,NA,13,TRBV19,TGTGCCAGTAGTGAGACAGGGGCCTATGGCTACACCTTC,CASSETGAYGYTF
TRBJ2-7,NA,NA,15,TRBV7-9,TGTGCCAGCAGCTTAGCTTACCAGGGAAAGAGCGAGCAGTACTTC,CASSLAYQGKSEQYF
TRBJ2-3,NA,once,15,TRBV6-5,TGTGCCAGCAGCCGGCTTGGGGGTTACACAGATACGCAGTATTTT,CASSRLGGYTDTQYF
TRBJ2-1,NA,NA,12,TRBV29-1,TGCAGCGTTAGACAACCGTCGGGTGAGCAGTTCTTC,CSVRQPSGEQFF
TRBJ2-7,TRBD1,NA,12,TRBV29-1,TGCAGCGCCAGGGGGACCACCTACGAGCAGTACTTC,CSARGTTYEQYF
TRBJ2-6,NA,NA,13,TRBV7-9,TGTGCCAGCAGAAGTGATGGGGCCAACGTCCTGACTTTC,CASRSDGANVLTF
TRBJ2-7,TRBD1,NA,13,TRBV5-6,TGTGCCAGCAGCCCACAGGGGGCATACGAGCAGTACTTC,CASSPQGAYEQYF
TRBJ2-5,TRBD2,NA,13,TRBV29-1,TGCAGCGCCTTATCCGGGGGGGGAGAGACCCAGTACTTC,CSALSGGGETQYF
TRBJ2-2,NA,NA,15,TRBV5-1,TGCGCCAGCAGCTTGGTGGGGGGCAACACCGGGGAGCTGTTTTTT,CASSLVGGNTGELFF
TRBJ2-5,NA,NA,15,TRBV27,TGTGCCAGCAGCCGGTTCGGGGGGCGACAAGAGACCCAGTACTTC,CASSRFGGRQETQYF
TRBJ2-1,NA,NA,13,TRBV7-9,TGTGCCAGCAGAAATAACGTCGACAATGAGCAGTTCTTC,CASRNNVDNEQFF
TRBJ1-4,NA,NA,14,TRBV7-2,TGTGCCAGCAGCTCCAGGGATCGGAATGAAAAACTGTTTTTT,CASSSRDRNEKLFF
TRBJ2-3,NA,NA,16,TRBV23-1,TGCGCCAGCATAGTCCTCGGCGGGGCTAGCACAGATACGCAGTATTTT,CASIVLGGASTDTQYF
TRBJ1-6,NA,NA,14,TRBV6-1,TGTGCCAGCAGTGAAATGGGCCTTAATTCACCCCTCCACTTT,CASSEMGLNSPLHF
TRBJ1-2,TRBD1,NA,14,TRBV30,TGTGCCTGGAGCCTAAAACAGGGGGGCTATGGCTACACCTTC,CAWSLKQGGYGYTF
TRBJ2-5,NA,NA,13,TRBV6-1,TGTGCCAGCAGCGCCCGGACAAAAGAGACCCAGTACTTC,CASSARTKETQYF
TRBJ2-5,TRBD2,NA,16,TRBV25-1,TGTGCCAGCAGTGAACTGGCTAGCGGGGGCCAAGAGACCCAGTACTTC,CASSELASGGQETQYF
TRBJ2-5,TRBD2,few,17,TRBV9,TGTGCCAGCAGCGCCCGACTAGCGGGGGGGCCGCTGGAGACCCAGTACTTC,CASSARLAGGPLETQYF
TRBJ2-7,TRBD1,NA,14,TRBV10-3,TGTGCCATCAGTGTGGGACAGGGACACTACGAGCAGTACTTC,CAISVGQGHYEQYF